Listed below are T cell receptor beta chains from one sample, sequenced in a study of early T cells in non-severe SARS-CoV-2 infection. TCRdb independently ran MiXCR on the 5' RACE reads; one entry per CDR3 protein. The sample lists about 70,000 distinct CDR3 sequences, about 15% occurring once. The specimen comprised whole blood, sampled at baseline. These receptor sequences come from an adult who was a healthcare worker with PCR-confirmed SARS-CoV-2 infection or an uninfected control (not recorded which). The CDR3 runs from the conserved cysteine through the conserved F or W. A D gene is named only where the DNA matches it firmly. For some rows the clone size is stated as once, few or many, or as a class when expanded; others skip it.

TRBV11-2	16	TRBJ1-3	few	.	CASSLGAGASGNTIYF	TGTGCCAGCAGCTTAGGAGCGGGGGCCTCTGGAAACACCATATATTTT
TRBV12-3/TRBV12-4	13	TRBJ1-5	many	.	CASSLLENQPQHF	TGTGCCAGCAGTTTATTGGAGAATCAGCCCCAGCATTTT
TRBV10-3	12	TRBJ2-7	few	.	CAISEQGTSPNF	TGTGCCATCAGTGAGCAGGGGACATCTCCTAACTTC
TRBV20-1	14	TRBJ1-1	many	TRBD1	CSAPTGTGDTEAFF	TGCAGTGCTCCGACCGGGACAGGGGACACTGAAGCTTTCTTT
TRBV20-1	15	TRBJ2-3	.	.	CSAIQSGRGTDTQYF	TGCAGTGCTATCCAGTCCGGTCGGGGCACAGATACGCAGTATTTT
TRBV3-1	14	TRBJ1-2	.	.	CASSRIQGHYGYTF	TGTGCCAGCAGCCGCATACAGGGCCACTATGGCTACACCTTC
TRBV28	12	TRBJ1-1	.	.	CAVPGGGTEAFF	TGTGCCGTCCCCGGGGGGGGCACTGAAGCTTTCTTT
TRBV2	16	TRBJ1-5	many	.	CASSEEVGLSNQPQHF	TGTGCCAGCAGCGAGGAGGTGGGGCTGAGCAATCAGCCCCAGCATTTT
TRBV5-4	15	TRBJ2-3	many	TRBD2	CASSSSTSGIDTQYF	TGTGCCAGCAGCTCAAGTACTAGCGGGATTGATACGCAGTATTTT
TRBV6-5	14	TRBJ2-1	few	.	CASSPSDSYNEQFF	TGTGCCAGCAGTCCTTCAGATTCCTACAATGAGCAGTTCTTC
TRBV3-1	14	TRBJ2-7	.	.	CASSQDLGSYEQYF	TGTGCCAGCAGCCAAGATCTCGGGAGTTACGAGCAGTACTTC
TRBV30	14	TRBJ2-1	.	TRBD1	CAWRRQGGYNEQFF	TGTGCCTGGAGGAGACAGGGGGGCTACAATGAGCAGTTCTTC
TRBV5-4	15	TRBJ2-5	many	.	CASTKQGWGQETQYF	TGTGCCAGCACCAAACAGGGATGGGGCCAAGAGACCCAGTACTTC
TRBV13	15	TRBJ2-7	few	.	CASSLRAGPSYEQYF	TGTGCCAGCAGCCTCAGGGCGGGCCCTTCCTACGAGCAGTACTTC
TRBV6-5	16	TRBJ2-1	few	TRBD2	CASSYLPSGTYNEQFF	TGTGCCAGCAGTTACCTCCCTAGCGGGACTTACAATGAGCAGTTCTTC
TRBV29-1	17	TRBJ2-4	.	.	CSVARALGDKGKNIQYF	TGCAGCGTCGCTCGGGCTTTGGGGGATAAAGGCAAAAACATTCAGTACTTC
TRBV19	13	TRBJ2-7	many	.	CASSMSGSYEQYF	TGTGCCAGTAGTATGTCTGGATCCTACGAGCAGTACTTC
TRBV29-1	13	TRBJ2-1	.	TRBD2	CSVEVAGHNEQFF	TGCAGCGTTGAAGTAGCGGGGCACAATGAGCAGTTCTTC
TRBV14	15	TRBJ2-1	many	TRBD1	CASSQQDRAINEQFF	TGTGCCAGCAGCCAACAGGACAGGGCAATCAATGAGCAGTTCTTC
TRBV29-1	14	TRBJ2-3	.	TRBD2	CSVEGGRASDTQYF	TGCAGCGTTGAGGGCGGGAGGGCGTCAGATACGCAGTATTTT
TRBV2	14	TRBJ1-1	many	.	CASSLGHSNTEAFF	TGTGCCAGCAGCCTGGGACATTCGAACACTGAAGCTTTCTTT
TRBV9	15	TRBJ2-7	few	.	CARLIWGSFSYEQYF	TGTGCCAGGCTAATATGGGGCAGTTTTTCCTACGAGCAGTACTTC
TRBV20-1	14	TRBJ2-5	.	.	CSAVRGAIQETQYF	TGCAGTGCCGTCAGGGGGGCAATACAAGAGACCCAGTACTTC
TRBV3-1	15	TRBJ1-1	.	.	CASSQGRTMGTEAFF	TGTGCCAGCAGCCAAGGGAGGACTATGGGCACTGAAGCTTTCTTT
TRBV7-3	14	TRBJ1-1	few	.	CASSLTPGATEAFF	TGTGCCAGCAGCTTAACGCCGGGGGCCACTGAAGCTTTCTTT
TRBV27	13	TRBJ2-2	many	.	CASSPLRTGELFF	TGTGCCAGCAGCCCTTTGCGGACCGGGGAGCTGTTTTTT
TRBV28	14	TRBJ2-2	.	.	CASSRRSNTGELFF	TGTGCCAGCAGCAGACGTTCGAACACCGGGGAGCTGTTTTTT
TRBV29-1	11	TRBJ2-7	few	.	CSGLVRSEQYF	TGCAGCGGACTAGTCCGTAGCGAGCAGTACTTC
TRBV30	14	TRBJ2-5	.	TRBD2	CASNSGTNQETQYF	TGTGCCTCGAATAGCGGGACAAATCAAGAGACCCAGTACTTC
TRBV28	13	TRBJ2-7	.	.	CASMGGSSYEQYF	TGTGCCAGCATGGGGGGAAGCTCCTACGAGCAGTACTTC
TRBV4-1	16	TRBJ1-4	.	.	CASSQYLQGTNEKLFF	TGCGCCAGCAGCCAATACTTACAGGGTACTAATGAAAAACTGTTTTTT
TRBV28	19	TRBJ2-6	few	TRBD2	CASSQRGGAYGAGANVLTF	TGTGCCAGCTCTCAACGGGGGGGCGCTTATGGTGCTGGGGCCAACGTCCTGACTTTC
TRBV12-5	13	TRBJ2-3	few	.	CASGSGGQHKQYF	TGTGCTAGTGGTTCCGGGGGTCAGCATAAGCAGTATTTT
TRBV3-1	15	TRBJ1-1	.	.	CASSQRYSRNTEAFF	TGTGCCAGCAGCCAGCGATACTCCAGGAACACTGAAGCTTTCTTT
TRBV2	14	TRBJ2-1	few	.	CASSVRATYNEQFF	TGTGCCAGCAGTGTTCGAGCAACCTACAATGAGCAGTTCTTC
TRBV7-6	14	TRBJ1-1	.	.	CASSLSGDFREAFF	TGTGCCAGCAGCTTATCGGGGGATTTCCGAGAAGCTTTCTTT
TRBV7-9	14	TRBJ2-1	few	.	CASSLGLGINEQFF	TGTGCCAGCAGCTTAGGCCTCGGAATCAATGAGCAGTTCTTC
TRBV20-1	17	TRBJ2-5	few	.	CSAPPLLGRGQGETQYF	TGCAGTGCTCCCCCCCTCCTCGGTAGGGGTCAAGGAGAGACCCAGTACTTC
TRBV7-2	13	TRBJ2-7	few	.	CASSLHILGEQYF	TGTGCCAGCAGCCTCCACATCCTCGGGGAGCAGTACTTC
TRBV5-4	15	TRBJ2-7	.	TRBD2	CASSLNSGFSYEQYF	TGTGCCAGCAGCTTGAATAGCGGGTTCTCCTACGAGCAGTACTTC
TRBV4-2	15	TRBJ2-1	few	.	CASSQDWQADNEQFF	TGTGCCAGCAGCCAAGATTGGCAGGCGGACAATGAGCAGTTCTTC
TRBV20-1	16	TRBJ2-1	.	TRBD2	CSARPGTSGRDSEQFF	TGCAGTGCCCGTCCCGGGACTAGCGGGAGGGATTCTGAGCAGTTCTTC
TRBV18	13	TRBJ2-5	few	.	CASSSGVGETQYF	TGTGCCAGCTCTTCCGGGGTCGGGGAGACCCAGTACTTC
TRBV28	19	TRBJ1-1	.	.	CASRQRDTLGPRRDTEAFF	TGTGCCAGCAGACAGCGGGACACCCTCGGTCCTAGGAGGGACACTGAAGCTTTCTTT
TRBV6-1	14	TRBJ1-1	.	.	CASSEVGGPTEAFF	TGTGCCAGCAGTGAAGTGGGGGGACCCACTGAAGCTTTCTTT
TRBV11-2	14	TRBJ2-5	few	.	CASSAYSSGETQYF	TGTGCCAGCAGCGCCTATTCGAGTGGGGAGACCCAGTACTTC
TRBV19	15	TRBJ2-5	few	TRBD1	CASSRGQGEFETQYF	TGTGCCAGTAGTAGAGGACAGGGAGAATTTGAGACCCAGTACTTC
TRBV7-3	14	TRBJ1-1	.	.	CASSPDGGRTEAFF	TGTGCCAGCAGCCCCGACGGAGGGAGAACTGAAGCTTTCTTT
TRBV7-2	16	TRBJ1-6	.	.	CASSLGPGQYNSPLHF	TGTGCCAGCAGCTTAGGACCTGGGCAGTATAATTCACCCCTCCACTTT
TRBV20-1	13	TRBJ2-3	few	.	CSARTASTDTQYF	TGCAGTGCTAGAACTGCTAGCACAGATACGCAGTATTTT
TRBV20-1	10	TRBJ2-5	many	.	CSARAQGQYF	TGCAGTGCTAGAGCCCAGGGCCAGTACTTC
TRBV5-5	15	TRBJ2-7	.	TRBD2	CASSLASGSPYEQYF	TGTGCCAGCAGCCTAGCTAGCGGGAGCCCCTACGAGCAGTACTTC
TRBV4-2	16	TRBJ1-4	.	.	CASSQTDSATNEKLFF	TGTGCCAGCAGCCAAACGGACAGTGCAACTAATGAAAAACTGTTTTTT
TRBV7-9	15	TRBJ1-1	few	TRBD1	CASTSRLDRAPEAFF	TGTGCCAGCACCTCCCGATTGGACAGGGCCCCTGAAGCTTTCTTT
TRBV28	13	TRBJ2-1	few	.	CASSSRDHNEQFF	TGTGCCAGCAGTTCCCGGGACCACAATGAGCAGTTCTTC
TRBV12-3/TRBV12-4	15	TRBJ1-1	.	TRBD1	CASSLPTGAKTEAFF	TGTGCCAGCAGTCTCCCAACAGGGGCGAAAACTGAAGCTTTCTTT
TRBV5-1	15	TRBJ2-5	.	.	CASSLRGLDQETQYF	TGCGCCAGCAGCTTGAGGGGACTCGACCAAGAGACCCAGTACTTC
TRBV7-9	14	TRBJ2-5	once	TRBD2	CASSFGGSEETQYF	TGTGCCAGCAGCTTCGGGGGGAGTGAGGAGACCCAGTACTTC
TRBV7-6	14	TRBJ1-3	few	.	CASSLHGTGNTIYF	TGTGCCAGCAGCTTACATGGTACTGGAAACACCATATATTTT